A selection of T cell receptor beta chains follows, all from one sample in a study of memory CD4+ T cells and cytomegalovirus serostatus. Assay used: immunoSEQ multiplex PCR; TCRdb lists only in-frame clones, some missing. In the table there are about 44,000 clones, around 80% of which are singletons. The sequenced sample was memory CD4+ T cells from blood. The receptors originated from an adult in good health and CMV-seronegative. The CDR3 runs from the conserved cysteine through the conserved F or W. The order of the fields is V gene, clone size, J gene, D gene, CDR3 length, CDR3 DNA, CDR3 protein. A D gene is named only where the DNA matches it firmly. Size values are once, few and many counts, or a class for expanded clones, and some rows have none.

TRBV9	-	TRBJ2-1	TRBD1	15	TGTGCCAGCAGCGTAGAAGGGACAGAATACAATGAGCAGTTCTTC	CASSVEGTEYNEQFF
TRBV6-5	-	TRBJ2-5	-	14	TGTGCCAGCAGTCCTCAGACAGGCCAAGAGACCCAGTACTTC	CASSPQTGQETQYF
TRBV28	once	TRBJ1-3	TRBD1	17	TGTGCCAGCAGTTTATTGACAGGGGCCCGCTCTGGAAACACCATATATTTT	CASSLLTGARSGNTIYF
TRBV6-5	-	TRBJ2-7	-	13	TGTGCCAGCAGCTTTGTCCTCGAGGACGAGCAGTACTTC	CASSFVLEDEQYF
TRBV4-1	-	TRBJ2-1	-	15	TGCGCCAGCAGCCGGGGCGAGCGTTCCTACAATGAGCAGTTCTTC	CASSRGERSYNEQFF
TRBV18	-	TRBJ2-1	TRBD1	12	TGTGCCAGCCGCAAACAGGGGGATGAGCAGTTCTTC	CASRKQGDEQFF
TRBV5-1	-	TRBJ2-7	TRBD2	12	TGCGCCAGCGGTCGGGGGGACCACGAGCAGTACTTC	CASGRGDHEQYF
TRBV5-1	-	TRBJ2-1	-	15	TGCGCCAGCAGCCCCGGGGGAAGGGGCAACAATGAGCAGTTCTTC	CASSPGGRGNNEQFF
TRBV5-6	-	TRBJ1-4	TRBD1	17	TGTGCCAGCAGCTCGAACAGGGGACATACAACTAATGAAAAACTGTTTTTT	CASSSNRGHTTNEKLFF
TRBV28	-	TRBJ2-7	-	14	TGTGCCAGCAGTCCCCTATTATCTCCGTACGAGCAGTACTTC	CASSPLLSPYEQYF
TRBV9	-	TRBJ1-1	-	15	TGTGCCAGCAGCGTAGCTGTCAATTTGAACACTGAAGCTTTCTTT	CASSVAVNLNTEAFF
TRBV7-6	-	TRBJ2-7	-	15	TGTGCCAGCAGCTTAGAAAGTGACACCCGCTACGAGCAGTACTTC	CASSLESDTRYEQYF
TRBV30	-	TRBJ2-5	TRBD2	14	TGTGCCTGGAGTGTAGCGGGGGGGCCAGAGACCCAGTACTTC	CAWSVAGGPETQYF
TRBV5-1	-	TRBJ1-2	TRBD1	13	TGCGCCAGCAGCTCCCGGGACAGCGAGGGCTACACCTTC	CASSSRDSEGYTF
TRBV11-3	-	TRBJ1-4	TRBD1	14	TGTGCCAGCAGCTTCATCAGGGGGAGTGAAAAACTGTTTTTT	CASSFIRGSEKLFF
TRBV7-2	once	TRBJ1-5	TRBD1	14	TGTGCCAGCAGCCTGGGGACAGGGGTCCAGCCCCAGCATTTT	CASSLGTGVQPQHF
TRBV2	-	TRBJ2-3	TRBD1	16	TGTGCCAGCACCATGAGCGGGACAGGGGGCACAGATACGCAGTATTTT	CASTMSGTGGTDTQYF
TRBV5-1	-	TRBJ2-2	-	14	TGCGCCAGCAGAACCAAAACGGCGTCCGGGGAGCTGTTTTTT	CASRTKTASGELFF
TRBV7-8	-	TRBJ2-6	-	16	TGTGCCAGCAGCTTAGCGACGGCGGCCGGGGCCAACGTCCTGACTTTC	CASSLATAAGANVLTF
TRBV6-5	-	TRBJ2-7	TRBD1	13	TGTGCCAGCAGACAGGGACAGGCCTACGAGCAGTACTTC	CASRQGQAYEQYF
TRBV5-1	-	TRBJ2-5	-	15	TGCGCCAGCAGCTTCGGTACTACCACCCAAGAGACCCAGTACTTC	CASSFGTTTQETQYF
TRBV4-1	once	TRBJ2-7	-	16	TGCGCCAGCAGCCAAAGGGGGGGGGCGCGGTCCTACGAGCAGTACTTC	CASSQRGGARSYEQYF
TRBV7-3	-	TRBJ2-2	-	13	TGTGCCAGCAGTGGGAAGGAGGCCGGGGAGCTGTTTTTT	CASSGKEAGELFF
TRBV6-1	-	TRBJ1-1	-	16	TGTGCCAGCAGTGAAGCAGGGGGGGCGCGTGACACTGAAGCTTTCTTT	CASSEAGGARDTEAFF
TRBV11-3	-	TRBJ2-1	TRBD1	12	TGTGCCAGCAGCTTAGATCGGGACAGGCAGTTCTTC	CASSLDRDRQFF
TRBV4-1	-	TRBJ2-1	-	17	TGCGCCAGCAGCCAAGATCGGCAAGGGCCCTCCTACAATGAGCAGTTCTTC	CASSQDRQGPSYNEQFF
TRBV19	-	TRBJ2-7	TRBD1	15	TGTGCCAGTAGTCCCGGACAGGGCCGCTCCTACGAGCAGTACTTC	CASSPGQGRSYEQYF
TRBV6-1	few	TRBJ2-1	TRBD1	16	TGTGCCAGCAGTGAAGCGCTTGGGCAGGGGGCCGGTGAGCAGTTCTTC	CASSEALGQGAGEQFF
TRBV6-1	many	TRBJ1-3	-	14	TGTGCCAGCGATGAAGTATCCTCTGGAAACACCATATATTTT	CASDEVSSGNTIYF
TRBV2	few	TRBJ2-2	TRBD2	15	TGTGCCAGCACGGGCTCGACTAGCGTGGCCGGGGAGCTGTTTTTT	CASTGSTSVAGELFF
TRBV28	-	TRBJ1-5	-	14	TGTGCCAGCAGTTTTATGGGGGACAATCAGCCCCAGCATTTT	CASSFMGDNQPQHF
TRBV9	-	TRBJ1-2	-	14	TGTGCCAGCAGCCGAGTAGGCAATGGCTATGGCTACACCTTC	CASSRVGNGYGYTF
TRBV6-1	-	TRBJ1-5	-	13	TGTGCCAGCAGTGGACAGCAAAATCAGCCCCAGCATTTT	CASSGQQNQPQHF
TRBV11-2	-	TRBJ1-2	-	14	TGTGCCAGCAGCTTAGTTGCGACTACCTATGGCTACACCTTC	CASSLVATTYGYTF
TRBV2	once	TRBJ1-4	-	14	TGTGCCAGCAGTGATGGCAGGGTAAATGAAAAACTGTTTTTT	CASSDGRVNEKLFF
TRBV6-1	once	TRBJ2-2	TRBD2	14	TGTGCCAGCAACCGGGGGGGGAACACCGGGGAGCTGTTTTTT	CASNRGGNTGELFF
TRBV19	-	TRBJ2-2	-	15	TGTGCCACCTTGGGGGGGCCGATGAACACCGGGGAGCTGTTTTTT	CATLGGPMNTGELFF
TRBV7-9	-	TRBJ2-1	TRBD2	16	TGTGCCAGCAGCTCCGGGGGTAGCGGGGGTAGTGATGAGCAGTTCTTC	CASSSGGSGGSDEQFF
TRBV7-8	-	TRBJ2-5	TRBD2	12	TGTGCCAGCTCGCGGGGGGAAGAGACCCAGTACTTC	CASSRGEETQYF
TRBV7-9	-	TRBJ1-5	-	12	TGTGCCAGCAGTTTTGCCACGGGGACCCAGCATTTT	CASSFATGTQHF